This T cell receptor beta chain is drawn from a study of control samples from healthy donors and cancer patients (dated by TCRdb to 2020 to 2022). In regard to this clone: Its binding antigen is unknown. No base qualities exist here, and no much larger clone lies one base off it.

CDR1 and CDR2, per the germline V gene (reference sequence), are LNHDA and SQIVND. Trimmed from V: 4 bases; trimmed from J: 4 bases; junction bases lacking a gene match: 7. Taken from cysteine to phenylalanine, the CDR3 has 16 residues. Only the CDR3 DNA stays, 48 bases, in frame from base 1. Libraries were built with the immunoSEQ multiplex PCR assay. What TCRdb holds here is the immuneACCESS table cut down to in-frame rearrangements. Part of the clones is not present; checked against another copy, under half of the missing clones reflect an unresolved V gene, and the others are unexplained. Here the sample has 95,000 to 130,000 clones; 88% occur a single time. The ten largest clones represent 2.3% of the sample.

This receptor was taken from a woman in her 70s in good health. The specimen sequenced was blood. The rearranged chain carries TRBV19 and TRBJ1-5, with 10 bases matching TRBD1. CDR3 loop: CASSTGTGAWNQPQHF. The DNA is TGTGCCAGTAGTACCGGGACAGGGGCTTGGAATCAGCCCCAGCATTTT.